The 30 T cell receptor beta chains below were found in one sample sequenced in a study of HIV-infected patients and healthy controls. The repertoire came from unfractionated whole blood and reflected all unsorted peripheral T cells. cDNA was made from roughly 470 ng RNA using alpha and beta constant primers. Using multiplexing indices, alpha and beta chain libraries were generated apart by chain-specific third strand synthesis. TCRdb recomputed calls from the 5' RACE reads with MiXCR, one row per CDR3 protein. Seen here are more than 9,000 distinct CDR3 sequences, more than 9% observed once, and the top ten hold 15% to 20%. The sample here was blood, taken before antiretroviral therapy. Receptors were obtained from an adult with HIV infection.

The V gene is TRBV11-3, the J gene TRBJ2-2; a possible D gene is TRBD2 (7 bases). V shed 5 bases and J shed 0 bases, with 16 bases lying between them. The CDR3 sequence is 17 residues long. Germline V gene data show CDR1 as SGHNT and CDR2 as YENEEA. The CDR3 DNA reads as TGTGCCAGCAGCAGCCTCCCGGGGGGCGCGAACACCGGGGAGCTGTTTTTT. Its translation is CASSSLPGGANTGELFF. The full variable domain, rest sourced from reference TRBV11-3 and TRBJ2-2, is EAGVVQSPRYKIIEKKQPVAFWCNPISGHNTLYWYLQNLGQGPELLIRYENEEAVDDSQLPKDRFSAERLKGVDSTLKIQPAELGDSAVYLCASSSLPGGANTGELFFGEGSRLTVL.

The chain is built from TRBV12-3 or TRBV12-4 and TRBJ2-1; 12 bases are a match to TRBD2. V gave up 7 bases and J gave up 8 bases; unmatched junction bases: 9. The CDR3 is made up of 15 amino acids. DNA of the CDR3: TGTGCCAGCACTCCTGAGCTAGCGGGGGGGCATGAGCAGTTCTTC. Protein product: CASTPELAGGHEQFF.

This clonotype was seen many times. The chain links TRBV18 to TRBJ1-5, with 7 bases matching TRBD1. J was trimmed by 7 bases and V by 6 bases; bases with no gene match: 9. The germline V gene has CDR1 KGHSH and CDR2 LQKENI. The CDR3 has 14 amino acids. CDR3 protein: CASSHRQGRQPQHF. The DNA for the CDR3 is TGTGCCAGCTCGCACAGACAGGGCAGGCAGCCCCAGCATTTT.

There are many counts of this clonotype. The V gene is TRBV9, the J gene TRBJ1-3; weak D call: TRBD1 (6 bases). The CDR3 loop spans 16 amino acids. The V end was cut by 0 bases, the J end by 0 bases, with 10 bases between. Germline-derived CDR1 and CDR2 are SGDLS and YYNGEE. The CDR3 here is CASSVAGAPSGNTIYF. The CDR3 DNA sequence: TGTGCCAGCAGCGTAGCAGGGGCTCCCTCTGGAAACACCATATATTTT.

At least ten counts were recorded for this clonotype. The chain employs TRBV11-2 and TRBJ2-7; weak D call: TRBD1 (8 bases). Trimming stripped 3 bases from V and 5 bases from J, with 14 bases between. In germline, CDR1 is SGHAT, CDR2 FQNNGV. The CDR3 covers 14 residues. The CDR3 reads CASSLYRGGDEQYF. The CDR3 nucleotides are TGTGCCAGCAGCTTGTACAGGGGGGGTGACGAGCAGTACTTC.

This clonotype was detected many times. The chain carries TRBV9 and TRBJ1-1, with D tentatively TRBD1 (6 bases). V lost 5 bases to trimming and J lost 3 bases, with 14 bases between them. This CDR3 has 14 amino acids. Per the germline V gene, CDR1 is SGDLS and CDR2 is YYNGEE. This chain's CDR3 is CASSEQGVHTEAFF. The CDR3 region has the DNA TGTGCCAGCAGTGAACAGGGAGTTCACACTGAAGCTTTCTTT.

This clonotype was recorded at least ten times. The rearrangement uses TRBV12-3 or TRBV12-4 and TRBJ2-5, with a possible D match to TRBD1 (6 bases). Trimming took 6 bases from V and 5 from J, leaving 16 bases between them. CDR3 length: 14 amino acids. Here the CDR3 reads CASSPSGGEETQYF. CDR3 in DNA: TGTGCCAGCAGCCCGAGTGGGGGCGAGGAGACCCAGTACTTC.

This clonotype was counted at least ten times. This chain links TRBV28 with TRBJ2-5; 8 nucleotides match TRBD1. Looked up from germline, CDR1 is MDHEN and CDR2 is SYDVKM. Trimming took 10 bases from V and 2 from J; bases not matched to a gene: 6. This CDR3 spans 13 amino acids. As DNA, the CDR3 is TGTGCCACCGGGACAGGCCGACAAGAGACCCAGTACTTC. Its protein product is CATGTGRQETQYF. Looking up the rest from reference TRBV28 and TRBJ2-5 gives the full variable domain: DVKVTQSSRYLVKRTGEKVFLECVQDMDHENMFWYRQDPGLGLRLIYFSYDVKMKEKGDIPEGYSVSREKKERFSLILESASTNQTSMYLCATGTGRQETQYFGPGTRLLVL.

By sample share, this clonotype is medium-sized. This rearrangement joins TRBV6-1 to TRBJ2-3; weak D call: TRBD1 (6 bases). Germline V gene lookup returns CDR1 MNHNS and CDR2 SASEGT. The CDR3 covers 12 residues. V lost 10 bases to trimming and J lost 2 bases, with 10 bases between them. The CDR3 bases are TGTGCCAACAGGGACAACACAGATACGCAGTATTTT. Translation: CANRDNTDTQYF.

This clonotype has at least ten counts. The V gene is TRBV7-2, the J gene TRBJ1-5; D is unresolved. This CDR3 comprises 13 residues. Germline V gives CDR1 SGHTA, CDR2 FQGNSA. The V and J ends lost 5 bases and 6 bases respectively, with 11 bases between them. In nucleotides, the CDR3 is TGTGCCAGCAGCGGGAGGGCGCGTCAGCCCCAGCATTTT. Residues: CASSGRARQPQHF.

This clonotype was seen many times. The chain links TRBV19 to TRBJ2-7; 7 bases are a match to TRBD2. V was pared by 6 bases and J by 0 bases, with 5 bases of the junction left unmatched. CDR1 and CDR2 (germline): LNHDA, SQIVND (reference sequence). The CDR3 totals 14 residues. This CDR3 is CASSPGRSSYEQYF. CDR3 in DNA: TGTGCCAGTAGCCCCGGGAGGAGCTCCTACGAGCAGTACTTC.

The DNA for the CDR3 is TGTGCCAGCAGCCCCCTTGCCGGGACGGGATCCTACGAGCAGTACTTC. Translated: CASSPLAGTGSYEQYF. The genes are TRBV3-1 and TRBJ2-7; D tentatively reads TRBD1 or TRBD2 (5 bases each). V gave up 4 bases and J gave up 1 base, with 17 bases separating them. This CDR3 has 16 residues. Germline values: CDR1 LGHDT, CDR2 YNNKEL (reference sequence).

This clonotype has ten or more counts. The chain is built from TRBV20-1 and TRBJ2-1; 10 nucleotides agree with TRBD2. This CDR3 spans 14 amino acids. The V gene end was trimmed by 7 bases and the J gene end by 7 bases; junction bases not matched to a gene: 10. Germline-derived CDR1 and CDR2 are DFQATT and SNEGSKA (reference sequence). CDR3 residues: CSVPQAGGGNEQFF. CDR3 coding DNA: TGCAGTGTCCCTCAAGCGGGGGGGGGGAATGAGCAGTTCTTC.

Ten or more counts support this clonotype. V and J are TRBV12-3 or TRBV12-4 and TRBJ2-7; maybe TRBD1 (6 bases). This CDR3 region has 14 residues. V was shortened by 6 bases and J by 2 bases, with 14 bases between the two germline ends. Here the CDR3 reads CASSMNREPYEQYF. The CDR3 nucleotides are TGTGCCAGCAGCATGAACAGGGAACCCTACGAGCAGTACTTC.

This clonotype is deemed medium-sized. This chain's CDR3 is CASSQSTGTGSEKLFF. CDR3 sequence (DNA): TGCGCCAGCAGCCAAAGCACCGGGACAGGGAGTGAAAAACTGTTTTTT. The V call is TRBV4-3, the J call TRBJ1-4, with TRBD1 identical over 9 bases. This CDR3 region has 16 residues. The ends lost 2 bases at V and 7 bases at J; junction bases unmatched: 8. The germline V gene encodes CDR1 LGHNA and CDR2 YSLEER.

In this sample, this clonotype turned up many times. J is TRBJ2-7 and V is TRBV5-1; tentatively, D is TRBD2 (6 bases). Germline CDR1 and CDR2: SGHRS and YFSETQ. This CDR3 region has 15 residues. V shed 0 bases and J shed 3 bases, with 13 bases lying between them. DNA for the CDR3: TGCGCCAGCAGCTTGGTTTCGGGGGTGCGCTACGAGCAGTACTTC. It codes for CASSLVSGVRYEQYF. The full variable domain, its missing parts supplied by reference TRBV5-1 and TRBJ2-7, is KAGVTQTPRYLIKTRGQQVTLSCSPISGHRSVSWYQQTPGQGLQFLFEYFSETQRNKGNFPGRFSGRQFSNSRSEMNVSTLELGDSALYLCASSLVSGVRYEQYFGPGTRLTVT.

This clonotype counts as medium-sized. J is TRBJ2-3 and V is TRBV3-1; no clear D. Trimming left V 0 bases short and J 2 bases short, with 12 bases between. Germline CDR1 reads LGHDT; CDR2 reads YNNKEL (reference sequence). The length of the CDR3 is 16 residues. The CDR3 DNA reads as TGTGCCAGCAGCCAAGATTTACCCTCGGACACAGATACGCAGTATTTT. Protein product: CASSQDLPSDTDTQYF.

This clonotype turned up a few times. V and J are TRBV4-3 and TRBJ1-1; D not resolved. Germline values: CDR1 LGHNA, CDR2 YSLEER. This CDR3 region has 14 residues. With 0 bases removed from V and 0 bases from J, the gap between germline ends came to 5 bases. The CDR3 DNA follows: TGCGCCAGCAGCCAAGATACAATGAACACTGAAGCTTTCTTT. It codes for CASSQDTMNTEAFF.

This clonotype showed up many times. The genes are TRBV2 and TRBJ2-7, with a tentative D call TRBD1 (5 bases). This CDR3 is 15 amino acids long. Germline V gene lookup returns CDR1 SNHLY and CDR2 FYNNEI. The V end was cut by 5 bases, the J end by 0 bases, with 14 bases between. As DNA, the CDR3 is TGTGCCAGCAGTTCAGACAGAGGCAACTCCTACGAGCAGTACTTC. Protein product: CASSSDRGNSYEQYF.

The chain combines TRBV4-1 with TRBJ2-7; TRBD2 aligns across 8 bases. Germline trimming cut 1 base from V and 3 bases from J; bases unmatched to any gene: 14. The CDR3 length is 18 residues. CDR1 and CDR2 from the germline V gene are MGHRA and YSYEKL. The CDR3 coding sequence is TGCGCCAGCAGCCAAGGTACTAGCGGACTTGGAGGGGACTACGAGCAGTACTTC. It is translated as CASSQGTSGLGGDYEQYF.

The chain carries TRBV5-1 and TRBJ2-1; no firm D call. Germline-derived CDR1 and CDR2 are SGHRS and YFSETQ. V was clipped by 4 bases and J by 7 bases, with 9 bases between them. CDR3 size: 12 residues. CDR3 amino acids: CASSTARNEQFF. The CDR3 DNA reads TGCGCCAGCAGCACCGCTAGGAATGAGCAGTTCTTC.

This clonotype was seen repeatedly, ten times or more. This chain connects TRBV28 to TRBJ2-2; D perhaps matches TRBD1 (5 bases). Germline V gene sequence: CDR1 MDHEN, CDR2 SYDVKM. CDR3 length: 14 amino acids. The V end lost 4 bases, the J end lost 6 bases, and 12 bases lay between the germline ends. The CDR3 bases are TGTGCCAGCAGTTCTACAGGTTACCCCGGGGAGCTGTTTTTT. Translated, it gives CASSSTGYPGELFF.

This clonotype has at least ten counts. This chain uses TRBV7-2 with TRBJ2-1; D remains ambiguous. V shed 4 bases and J shed 0 bases, with 4 bases lying between them. The CDR3 extends over 13 amino acids. Germline V gene data show CDR1 as SGHTA and CDR2 as FQGNSA. The CDR3 protein is CASSSRSYNEQFF. The CDR3 DNA sequence: TGTGCCAGCAGCTCCCGCTCCTACAATGAGCAGTTCTTC.

V usage is TRBV6-6 and J usage is TRBJ2-7; 7 bases are shared with TRBD2. V shed 7 bases, J shed 0 bases, and the junction held 6 bases outside the gene matches. The CDR3 consists of 14 residues. Germline values: CDR1 MNHNY, CDR2 SVGAGI (reference sequence). CDR3 sequence: CASTTLADSYEQYF. CDR3 DNA: TGTGCCAGCACGACCCTAGCGGACTCCTACGAGCAGTACTTC.

This clonotype was counted many times. The chain couples TRBV24-1 to TRBJ1-2, with D tentatively TRBD1 (5 bases). V was cut by 4 bases and J by 4 bases, with 12 bases left in between. This CDR3 is built from 14 residues. Germline lookup yields CDR1 KGHDR and CDR2 SFDVKD. The CDR3 sequence: CATSDSGTIYGYTF. The CDR3 DNA sequence: TGTGCCACCAGTGACAGTGGGACGATCTATGGCTACACCTTC.

In this sample, this clonotype turned up many times. The rearrangement joins TRBV19 to TRBJ1-4; no clear D gene. V lost 6 bases and J lost 0, with 11 bases in between. Germline CDR1 is LNHDA and CDR2 is SQIVND (reference sequence). The CDR3 covers 15 residues. The CDR3 nucleotides are TGTGCCAGTAGGGGATTGGGGACAACTAATGAAAAACTGTTTTTT. Protein sequence: CASRGLGTTNEKLFF.

This clonotype was detected ten times or more. The chain carries TRBV5-1 and TRBJ2-1; 7 nucleotides line up with TRBD1. Trimming removed 4 bases from V and 5 bases from J; junction bases left unmatched: 3. The CDR3 runs to 13 residues. Germline V gene lookup returns CDR1 SGHRS and CDR2 YFSETQ. CDR3 loop: CASSEGQNNEQFF. DNA of the CDR3: TGCGCCAGCAGCGAGGGACAGAACAATGAGCAGTTCTTC. Full variable domain (remainder filled in from reference TRBV5-1 and TRBJ2-1): KAGVTQTPRYLIKTRGQQVTLSCSPISGHRSVSWYQQTPGQGLQFLFEYFSETQRNKGNFPGRFSGRQFSNSRSEMNVSTLELGDSALYLCASSEGQNNEQFFGPGTRLTVL.

The V call is TRBV5-1, the J call TRBJ2-5; the match to TRBD1 covers 7 bases. This CDR3 contains 14 residues. The junction had 7 bases not matched to a gene; V was cut back by 4 bases and J by 4 bases. Germline V lookup: CDR1 SGHRS, CDR2 YFSETQ. The CDR3 DNA sequence: TGCGCCAGCAGCCTCCGGGACAGTGGAGAGACCCAGTACTTC. Amino acid sequence: CASSLRDSGETQYF.

This clonotype was detected many times. The chain has TRBV11-1 and TRBJ2-7; maybe TRBD2 (6 bases). Germline loops: CDR1 SGHAT, CDR2 FQDESV (reference sequence). The CDR3 totals 15 residues. The V end lost 3 bases, the J end lost 2 bases, and 14 bases lay between the germline ends. CDR3 in DNA: TGTGCCAGCAGCTTCTTAGCGGACGCCGCCTACGAGCAGTACTTC. This translates into CASSFLADAAYEQYF.

This clonotype was detected many times. The chain has TRBV6-2 or TRBV6-3 and TRBJ1-1; 10 bases align to TRBD1. The CDR3 is made up of 17 amino acids. Germline-derived CDR1 and CDR2 are MNHEY and SVGEGT. Trimming removed 4 bases from V and 6 bases from J; junction bases left unmatched: 14. CDR3 sequence (DNA): TGTGCCAGCAGTTCCCCCGGGACAGGGGTGTTCAAAGCTGAAGCTTTCTTT. This codes for CASSSPGTGVFKAEAFF.